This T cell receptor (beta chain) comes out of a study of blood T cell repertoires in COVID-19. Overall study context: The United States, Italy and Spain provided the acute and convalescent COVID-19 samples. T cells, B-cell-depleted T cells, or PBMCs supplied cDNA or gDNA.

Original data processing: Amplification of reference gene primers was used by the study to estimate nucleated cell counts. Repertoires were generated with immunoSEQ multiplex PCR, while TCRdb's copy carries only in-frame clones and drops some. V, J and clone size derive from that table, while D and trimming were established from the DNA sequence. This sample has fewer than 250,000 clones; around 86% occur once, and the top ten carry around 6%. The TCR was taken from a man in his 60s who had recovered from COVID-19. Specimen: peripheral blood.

CDR3 DNA: TGTGCCAGCAGCCAAAACACAGGGCTCAACGTCCTGACTTTC. Translating gives CASSQNTGLNVLTF. The chain uses TRBV7-9 and TRBJ2-6; D may be TRBD1 (6 bases). This CDR3 contains 14 residues. The germline V and J ends were trimmed by 5 bases and 9 bases, with 14 bases remaining between them. Germline lookup yields CDR1 SEHNR and CDR2 FQNEAQ (reference sequence). The full variable domain, in which reference TRBV7-9 and TRBJ2-6 provide the parts outside the CDR3, is DTGVSQNPRHKITKRGQNVTFRCDPISEHNRLYWYRQTLGQGPEFLTYFQNEAQLEKSRLLSDRFSAERPKGSFSTLEIQRTEQGDSAMYLCASSQNTGLNVLTFGAGSRLTVL.